The T cell receptor beta chain under discussion was sequenced for a study of CD8 T cell repertoires and HIV-1 epitope variants. In regard to this clone: Antigen unknown.

The table came from immunoSEQ multiplex PCR; TCRdb's copy has only in-frame clones and leaves some out. The table lists about 5,100 clones, approximately 70% of them singletons. The CDR3 is 14 residues long. Trimming pared 5 bases from V and 8 bases from J, leaving 16 bases between. Germline V gene sequence: CDR1 SGHTA, CDR2 FQGNSA. The sequenced sample was cultured CD8+ T cells derived from PBMCs. The chain employs TRBV7-2 and TRBJ2-1, with D possibly matching TRBD1 (6 bases). The clonotype was recovered from a male donor with HIV. CDR3 coding DNA: TGTGCCAGCAGCCCAGGACAGTTTTTAGATGAGCAGTTCTTC. This encodes CASSPGQFLDEQFF.